This T cell receptor (beta chain) derives from a study of T cells in Graves' hyperthyroidism and ophthalmopathy (dated by TCRdb to the late 2010s). For the study in its entirety: A discovery cohort of roughly 96 patients, approximately 45 with Graves' ophthalmopathy and approximately 60 with stable Graves' hyperthyroidism, was used to find distinguishing TCR V-J signatures. The study also compared thyroid tissue and blood T-cell repertoires from about six Graves' hyperthyroidism patients. The approximately 90 discovery patients were divided at random into training and test sets in a 7:3 ratio. TCR Vbeta CDR3 sequencing of fewer than 150 peripheral blood samples (under 45 ophthalmopathy, 75 hyperthyroidism and some 17 progressor patients) is reported in the paper. Following sampling, methimazole starting at 30 mg daily was given to hyperthyroidism patients, and high-dose intravenous methylprednisolone was given to ophthalmopathy patients. Prospective prediction of ophthalmopathy was tested in an independent validation cohort of fewer than 20 hyperthyroidism patients and some 17 patients who later progressed to ophthalmopathy. Results the study describes overall, beyond this receptor: In validation, the model predicted progression to ophthalmopathy a median of 6.5 months before onset, with about 67% sensitivity and nearly 75% specificity. Blood samples also contained most of the expanded thyroid clonotypes (frequency above 0.001), which suggests that blood repertoires may reflect thyroid immune responses. Ophthalmopathy was separated from stable hyperthyroidism by a 13 V-J signature model, with over 85% sensitivity and about 81% specificity obtained in cross-validation and 80%/75% obtained in testing. No statistical method was used to fix the sample size in advance, and group allocation was not hidden from the investigators.

There are many counts of this clonotype. There is no known antigen for this receptor. No much larger clonotype is one base removed from it; base qualities were not supplied. The study excluded patients with uncontrolled infections, other autoimmune diseases, pregnancy or lactation. Clinical symptoms, serum thyroxine and TRAb, thyroid ultrasound, and orbital computed tomography formed the basis for the diagnoses. Total RNA was extracted using Trizol reagent, and RNA quality was assessed on an Agilent 2100 Bioanalyzer. Amplification of TCR beta CDR3 regions was carried out from RNA transcripts. The first round of RT-PCR for the TCR CDR3 was performed with the HTBI primer set and the Qiagen OneStep RT-PCR kit. Libraries were constructed in a second round of multiplex PCR, after which size selection and purification were performed. Sequencing of the libraries was done on an Illumina HiSeq2000 using paired-end 100 bp reads. The paper's processing steps were these. SOAPnuke was used to process the raw data, throwing out any read that contained adapters or uncalled bases, had a mean Phred below 15, or lacked an exact constant-primer or identifier match. COPE v1.2.5 was used to merge the high-quality paired reads, and each unique nucleotide sequence was defined as a clonotype. MiTCR v1.1 was used to align the clonotypes against IMGT TRBV, TRBD and TRBJ reference segments. The analysis was restricted to V-J combinations with a frequency above 0.0001, which together covered about 99% of the repertoires. A TCS score was defined as the ratio between F50 (clonal expansion) and ExV (chaos), using BLOSUM62-based TCRdist between CDR3 peptides within each V-J. Welch's t-statistics and random forest reduced several hundred V-J features to around 14, which were used in a naive Bayes classifier (R e1071). The similarity between thyroid and blood repertoires was quantified using the Morisita-Horn index. The public reads were reanalyzed by TCRdb: fastp trimming at Q25, MiXCR alignment, in-frame beta chains only. For every CDR3 protein sequence, its rows merge into one entry that carries the most common genes and DNA. The V and J calls reflect TCRdb's pipeline rather than the authors' work. The sample data list about 500,000 distinct CDR3 sequences, and about 45% of these were observed just once. The leading ten clones occupy about 45% of the sample.

Sequencing input: peripheral blood or thyroid tissue (not recorded which). The receptor comes from an adult woman with Graves' disease, either hyperthyroidism or ophthalmopathy (not recorded which).

CDR3 sequence: CASSLTQGAYEQYF. The DNA reads as follows: TGTGCCAGCAGCTTAACTCAGGGGGCCTACGAGCAGTACTTC. The receptor chain draws on TRBV7-3 and TRBJ2-7; 7 nucleotides in the junction match TRBD1. The CDR3 numbers 14 residues from cysteine through phenylalanine. The CDR3 DNA has 42 bases and is translated from base 1. Trimming accounts for 0 bases at V and 2 bases at J, while the number of junction bases matched to no gene is 1. The CDR1 and CDR2 encoded by the germline V gene are SGHTA and FQGTGA.